Below are 17 T cell receptor beta chains sequenced from a single sample in a study of response to subunit inactivated influenza vaccine. TCRdb reprocessed the RT-PCR reads with MiXCR, giving one entry per CDR3 protein. The sample lists 800,000 or so distinct CDR3 sequences, about 20% occurring once. The specimen comprised PBMCs from blood, sampled 5 to 6 days after vaccination. The receptors shown here come from a man in his fifties or sixties who received an inactivated influenza vaccine.

The chain combines TRBV6-5 with TRBJ1-5; D gene uncertain. Germline V gene sequence: CDR1 MNHEY, CDR2 SVGAGI. The length of the CDR3 is 15 residues. V was clipped by 2 bases and J by 5 bases, with 13 bases between them. CDR3 DNA sequence: TGTGCCAGCAGTTACAACGGGTGGGGAGATCAGCCCCAGCATTTT. It translates to CASSYNGWGDQPQHF.

This clonotype was picked up a small number of times. The gene calls are TRBV29-1 and TRBJ2-5; 9 nucleotides match TRBD1. This CDR3 has 14 amino acids. V lost 8 bases and J lost 1; bases outside the gene matches: 8. Per germline, CDR1 SQVTM and CDR2 ANQGSEA. CDR3 coding DNA: TGCAGCACCCGACAGGGGGGCTTCCAAGAGACCCAGTACTTC. This encodes CSTRQGGFQETQYF.

This clonotype has more than one count but fewer than ten. The chain has TRBV6-1 and TRBJ2-3; 8 positions match TRBD2. The V segment lost 6 bases and the J segment 8 bases; nucleotides outside the gene matches: 7. This CDR3 is built from 13 residues. Germline V gene data show CDR1 as MNHNS and CDR2 as SASEGT. This CDR3 reads CASSFSGKVTQYF. In DNA form, the CDR3 reads TGTGCCAGCAGCTTTAGCGGGAAGGTTACGCAGTATTTT.

In its sample, this clonotype was seen a few times. The rearrangement joins TRBV6-5 to TRBJ1-1; D remains ambiguous. V lost 6 bases and J lost 0, with 5 bases in between. Germline CDR1 MNHEY, CDR2 SVGAGI. The CDR3 runs to 12 residues. CDR3 loop: CASRRVNTEAFF. The CDR3 DNA follows: TGTGCCAGCAGGCGGGTGAACACTGAAGCTTTCTTT.

This clonotype was counted between two and nine times. J is TRBJ2-1 and V is TRBV11-2; unclear D gene. Germline loops: CDR1 SGHAT, CDR2 FQNNGV. The CDR3 contains 16 residues. The ends were cut back, 0 bases at V and 4 bases at J, with 13 bases in the middle. This CDR3 reads CASSLDDRAPYNEQFF. CDR3 nucleotides: TGTGCCAGCAGCTTAGATGACCGGGCACCTTACAATGAGCAGTTCTTC.

The chain employs TRBV20-1 and TRBJ2-7; D not certain. The CDR3 has 14 residues. V was trimmed by 3 bases and J by 4 bases, leaving 16 bases between them. Per germline, CDR1 DFQATT and CDR2 SNEGSKA (reference sequence). DNA of the CDR3: TGCAGTGCTAGTTCCGGGCTAGGGAAGTACGAGCAGTACTTC. Translating gives CSASSGLGKYEQYF.

For this clonotype: The junction and the germline gene differ at one end; a read error may be behind it. The V and J genes are TRBV20-1 and TRBJ2-3; 12 bases agree with TRBD2. The CDR3 sequence is 11 residues long. Germline values: CDR1 DFQATT, CDR2 SNEGSKA (reference sequence). CDR3 region: CSATLAGGTDF. The CDR3 bases are TGCAGTGCCACACTAGCGGGGGGCACAGATTTT.

The V and J genes are TRBV3-1 and TRBJ2-7; no reliable D call. This CDR3 contains 18 residues. CDR1 and CDR2 (germline): LGHDT, YNNKEL (reference sequence). Between the trimmed V and J ends, which lost 10 bases and 0 bases, there was a span of 28 bases. The CDR3 DNA sequence: TGTGCCACCTCCAAGCAGATCCCTTGGACGGTGAGCTCCTACGAGCAGTACTTC. Its translation: CATSKQIPWTVSSYEQYF.

The rearrangement links TRBV12-3 or TRBV12-4 to TRBJ1-5; D is undetermined. The CDR3 contains 13 residues. V was trimmed by 2 bases and J by 7 bases, leaving 9 bases between them. The CDR3 loop reads CASSLYERQPQHF. As DNA, the CDR3 is TGTGCCAGCAGTTTATATGAGCGCCAGCCCCAGCATTTT.

This clonotype showed up just a few times. The rearrangement links TRBV4-3 to TRBJ2-1; TRBD1 is a possible D gene (6 bases). V lost 1 base, J lost 2 bases, and 9 bases lay in between. In germline, CDR1 is LGHNA, CDR2 YSLEER. CDR3 size: 15 residues. CDR3 bases: TGCGCCAGCAGCCAAGGAAGGGGGACCTACAATGAGCAGTTCTTC. Protein: CASSQGRGTYNEQFF.

This rearrangement joins TRBV15 to TRBJ2-1; 8 positions match TRBD1. Germline trimming cut 4 bases from V and 4 bases from J; bases unmatched to any gene: 6. Germline CDR1 LNHNV, CDR2 YYDKDF (reference sequence). CDR3 length equals 15 residues. The CDR3 DNA follows: TGTGCCACCAGCAAAGGTCAGGGGGCGTACAATGAGCAGTTCTTC. This codes for CATSKGQGAYNEQFF.

There are a few counts of this clonotype. The chain combines TRBV5-1 with TRBJ2-5, with 7 bases that match TRBD2. J gave up 3 bases and V 0 bases, and 5 bases lay outside the gene matches. The CDR3 totals 15 residues. Germline CDR1 SGHRS, CDR2 YFSETQ. CDR3 residues: CASSLGDYRKETQYF. CDR3 in DNA: TGCGCCAGCAGCTTGGGGGACTACCGTAAAGAGACCCAGTACTTC. Full variable domain (missing parts from reference TRBV5-1 and TRBJ2-5): KAGVTQTPRYLIKTRGQQVTLSCSPISGHRSVSWYQQTPGQGLQFLFEYFSETQRNKGNFPGRFSGRQFSNSRSEMNVSTLELGDSALYLCASSLGDYRKETQYFGPGTRLLVL.

The rearrangement uses TRBV5-5 and TRBJ2-4, with 8 nucleotides matching TRBD1. The junction had 8 bases not matched to a gene; V was cut back by 6 bases and J by 0 bases. CDR3 length: 16 residues. Per germline, CDR1 SGHKS and CDR2 YYEKEE (reference sequence). In DNA, the CDR3 is TGTGCCAGCATCGACTACAGGGGGGTAGCCAAAAACATTCAGTACTTC. As protein: CASIDYRGVAKNIQYF.

This clonotype showed up just a few times. The V call is TRBV6-6, the J call TRBJ1-2; a possible D gene is TRBD1 (5 bases). Per germline, CDR1 MNHNY and CDR2 SVGAGI (reference sequence). Trimming took off 6 bases at V and 2 bases at J, with 10 bases between the two ends. This CDR3 spans 13 amino acids. In DNA form, the CDR3 reads TGTGCCAGCAGATTAGACAGCAACTATGGCTACACCTTC. Translated, it gives CASRLDSNYGYTF.

This clonotype was seen at least ten times. The chain is built from TRBV4-3 and TRBJ1-1; 7 positions match TRBD1. CDR1 LGHNA and CDR2 YSLEER come from the germline V gene. CDR3 size: 14 residues. After removal of 1 base from V and 3 bases from J, the junction contained 2 bases not matched to a gene. This CDR3 reads CASSQGQGDTEAFF. CDR3 nucleotides: TGCGCCAGCAGCCAAGGACAGGGTGACACTGAAGCTTTCTTT.

The rearrangement links TRBV2 to TRBJ2-5, with 9 positions matching TRBD1. The CDR3 consists of 14 residues. V dropped 6 bases and J dropped 4; count of bases not matched to a gene: 6. The germline gives CDR1 SNHLY, CDR2 FYNNEI. CDR3 loop: CASRKGQGGETQYF. DNA of the CDR3: TGTGCCAGCAGGAAGGGACAGGGTGGAGAGACCCAGTACTTC.

Ten or more counts support this clonotype. The genes are TRBV4-2 and TRBJ2-1; 10 positions match TRBD2. Per the germline V gene, CDR1 is LGHNA and CDR2 is YNFKEQ. Trimming removed 1 base from V and 5 bases from J; junction bases left unmatched: 14. The CDR3 length is 19 residues. The CDR3 region has the DNA TGTGCCAGCAGCCAAGTGTCTTCGGCTAGCGGGAGTTTTAACAATGAGCAGTTCTTC. Its protein is CASSQVSSASGSFNNEQFF.